One sample yielded the 9 T cell receptor beta chains listed below, sequenced in a study of cytotoxic CD8 clonotypes in ibrutinib-treated CLL. Measured with immunoSEQ multiplex PCR; TCRdb has only the in-frame clones, and not every one. The table shows roughly 330,000 clones, with over 55% occurring only once. The specimen was PBMCs, collected after 36 months of ibrutinib treatment. These receptors all come from a human donor with chronic lymphocytic leukemia.

This clone is a singleton in its sample. This chain uses TRBV7-2 with TRBJ2-7; maybe TRBD1 (5 bases). The CDR3 contains 16 residues. Trimming shortened V by 5 bases and J by 1 base, and 18 bases separated the two germline ends. Germline-derived CDR1 and CDR2 are SGHTA and FQGNSA. CDR3 bases: TGTGCCAGCAGCCCCTACTTCCCAGGGTTGTCCTACGAGCAGTACTTC. Amino acid sequence: CASSPYFPGLSYEQYF.

This rearrangement joins TRBV2 to TRBJ2-3, with D tentatively TRBD1 (6 bases). This CDR3 comprises 14 residues. The ends were cut back, 3 bases at V and 15 bases at J, with 22 bases in the middle. Germline CDR1 is SNHLY and CDR2 is FYNNEI. The CDR3 region is CASSDPGQQGVFYF. In DNA form, the CDR3 reads TGTGCCAGCAGTGACCCGGGACAACAAGGCGTATTTTATTTT.

This chain links TRBV29-1 with TRBJ1-2; D is undetermined. This CDR3 spans 14 amino acids. Germline V CDR1 and CDR2: SQVTM, ANQGSEA. V shed 4 bases and J shed 4 bases, with 16 bases lying between them. CDR3 protein: CSVGISGKGYGYTF. The CDR3 coding sequence is TGCAGCGTTGGTATCTCGGGAAAAGGCTATGGCTACACCTTC.

This clone has more than one count but fewer than ten. The gene calls are TRBV14 and TRBJ2-3; D gene uncertain. CDR3 length: 13 amino acids. V lost 3 bases, J lost 6 bases, and 10 bases lay in between. Germline V CDR1 and CDR2: SGHDN, FVKESK. Here the CDR3 DNA reads TGTGCCAGCAGCCAGCAAGGGTTTGATACGCAGTATTTT. It encodes CASSQQGFDTQYF. Using reference TRBV14 and TRBJ2-3 for the parts outside the CDR3, the full variable domain is EAGVTQFPSHSVIEKGQTVTLRCDPISGHDNLYWYRRVMGKEIKFLLHFVKESKQDESGMPNNRFLAERTGGTYSTLKVQPAELEDSGVYFCASSQQGFDTQYFGPGTRLTVL.

This clone was seen a handful of times. The genes are TRBV6-5 and TRBJ1-2; D uncertain. The CDR3 totals 13 residues. V lost 2 bases, J lost 7 bases, and 11 bases lay in between. Germline V gene sequence: CDR1 MNHEY, CDR2 SVGAGI. The CDR3: CASSYRRFSGYTF. In DNA form, the CDR3 reads TGTGCCAGCAGTTACCGAAGGTTCTCTGGCTACACCTTC.

This chain joins TRBV9 and TRBJ1-2; D not resolved. The V and J ends lost 0 bases and 4 bases respectively, with 7 bases between them. Germline loops: CDR1 SGDLS, CDR2 YYNGEE. The CDR3 runs to 13 residues. The CDR3 sequence is CASSVVNPYGYTF. The CDR3 DNA follows: TGTGCCAGCAGCGTAGTGAACCCCTATGGCTACACCTTC.

This clone has just a few counts. V gene TRBV19 combines with J gene TRBJ2-7; D perhaps matches TRBD1 (5 bases). V lost 6 bases and J 5 bases, leaving 11 bases between the germline ends. The germline V gene has CDR1 LNHDA and CDR2 SQIVND (reference sequence). There are 12 residues in the CDR3. The CDR3 nucleotides are TGTGCCAGTAGGGACATCACGAACGAGCAGTACTTC. This codes for CASRDITNEQYF.

The chain has TRBV7-6 and TRBJ2-5, with unresolved D. Trimming took off 5 bases at V and 5 bases at J, with 9 bases between the two ends. Germline-derived CDR1 and CDR2 are SGHVS and FNYEAQ. The CDR3 loop spans 12 amino acids. The CDR3 protein is CASSQSGETQYF. The CDR3 bases are TGTGCCAGCAGCCAAAGTGGGGAGACCCAGTACTTC.

The chain links TRBV19 to TRBJ2-1, with D possibly being TRBD2 (6 bases). Trimming stripped 5 bases from V and 9 bases from J, with 17 bases between. CDR3 length equals 14 residues. CDR1 and CDR2 from the germline V gene are LNHDA and SQIVND (reference sequence). In DNA, the CDR3 is TGTGCCAGTAGTTTCTGGGTAGGGGACTTTGAGCAGTTCTTC. Amino acids: CASSFWVGDFEQFF.